The 2 T cell receptor beta chains below all came from one sample that was sequenced in a study of spatial heterogeneity in lung cancer. Notes on the study in general: Tumor mutation counts were tracked by expanded intratumoral alpha and beta TCR counts.

Regarding time point: sample taken at primary tumor resection. TCRdb called the 5' RACE reads again in MiXCR, with one record for every CDR3 protein. The data show around 13,000 distinct CDR3 sequences, over 4.5% seen once. Antigens of these TCRs are unknown. The sample consisted of lung tumor tissue, taken at surgery. The origin of the receptors is a male donor with early-stage non-small cell lung cancer.

At least ten counts were recorded for this clonotype. This chain joins TRBV7-8 and TRBJ2-2; D gene ambiguous. The germline gives CDR1 SGHVS, CDR2 FQNEAQ. V lost 5 bases and J lost 6, with 7 bases in between. This CDR3 spans 12 amino acids. CDR3 in amino acids: CASSSSAGELFF. CDR3 nucleotide sequence: TGTGCCAGCAGCAGTTCGGCCGGGGAGCTGTTTTTT.

This clonotype was detected many times. This chain links TRBV5-5 with TRBJ1-4; no firm D call. The CDR3 covers 14 residues. Trimming took 2 bases from V and 4 from J, leaving 9 bases between them. Germline V gene lookup returns CDR1 SGHKS and CDR2 YYEKEE (reference sequence). CDR3 coding DNA: TGTGCCAGCAGCTTCTTGGCAGTTAATGAAAAACTGTTTTTT. Translation gives CASSFLAVNEKLFF.